What follows are 3 T cell receptor beta chains derived from one specimen sequenced in a study of shared clonotypes between healthy human individuals. The table came from immunoSEQ multiplex PCR; TCRdb's copy has only in-frame clones and leaves some out. The data hold 950,000 to 1,300,000 clones, with 65% to 75% observed a single time. Sequencing input: memory CD4+ T cells sorted from blood. Subset indicated: CD45RA-negative fraction. The receptors stem from a man aged 18-30 years in good health.

The chain couples TRBV18 to TRBJ1-5; 7 bases map to TRBD1. The CDR3 runs to 17 residues. Germline CDR1 is KGHSH and CDR2 is LQKENI. V shed 2 bases, J shed 3 bases, and the junction held 10 bases outside the gene matches. The CDR3 coding sequence is TGTGCCAGCTCACCAGGGGGCTCGGGACAGTCCAATCAGCCCCAGCATTTT. This codes for CASSPGGSGQSNQPQHF.

This chain uses TRBV27 with TRBJ2-5; a possible D gene is TRBD1 (6 bases). The V gene's germline CDR1 is MNHEY and CDR2 SMNVEV (reference sequence). The ends were cut back, 7 bases at V and 5 bases at J, with 17 bases in the middle. The CDR3 is made up of 14 amino acids. CDR3 DNA sequence: TGTGCCAGCATGTCGTTGGGGGCCCGGGAGACCCAGTACTTC. Translated: CASMSLGARETQYF.

This chain links TRBV6-6 with TRBJ2-7; 7 positions match TRBD1. In germline, CDR1 is MNHNY, CDR2 SVGAGI (reference sequence). With V trimmed by 6 bases and J by 3 bases, 8 bases remained unmatched. The CDR3 extends over 14 amino acids. In DNA, the CDR3 is TGTGCCAGCAGGGACATGGGACAGCACTACGAGCAGTACTTC. Translation gives CASRDMGQHYEQYF.